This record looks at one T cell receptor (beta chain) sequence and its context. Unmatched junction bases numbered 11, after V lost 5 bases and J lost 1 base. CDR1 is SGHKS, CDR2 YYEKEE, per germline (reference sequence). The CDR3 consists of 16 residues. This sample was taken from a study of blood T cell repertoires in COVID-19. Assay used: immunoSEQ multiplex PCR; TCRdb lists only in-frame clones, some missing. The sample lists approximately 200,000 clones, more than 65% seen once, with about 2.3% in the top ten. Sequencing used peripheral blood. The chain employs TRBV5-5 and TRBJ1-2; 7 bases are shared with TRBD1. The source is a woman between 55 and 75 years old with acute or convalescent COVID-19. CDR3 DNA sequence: TGTGCCAGCAGTGGACAGGCGGCAACAATTAACTATGGCTACACCTTC. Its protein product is CASSGQAATINYGYTF.